This entry lists 15 T cell receptor beta chains sequenced from one sample in a study of blood T cell repertoires in COVID-19. TCRdb's copy holds only in-frame clones and misses some; the assay was immunoSEQ multiplex PCR. The data show 140,000 to 150,000 clones, roughly 85% seen once. Sequenced sample: PBMCs or T cells enriched from blood (not recorded which). Source of these receptors: a man between 50 and 59 years old who had recovered from COVID-19.

The chain has TRBV6-2 or TRBV6-3 and TRBJ1-3, with 7 bases lining up with TRBD1. The CDR3 runs 15 residues. The germline V gene has CDR1 MNHEY and CDR2 SVGEGT. The V gene end was trimmed by 4 bases and the J gene end by 0 bases; junction bases not matched to a gene: 3. Here the CDR3 reads CASSLQGNSGNTIYF. The DNA for the CDR3 is TGTGCCAGCAGTTTACAGGGGAACTCTGGAAACACCATATATTTT.

The chain joins TRBV2 to TRBJ2-5, with D perhaps matching TRBD1 (5 bases). V was trimmed by 7 bases and J by 2 bases, leaving 14 bases between them. CDR3 length: 14 residues. Per germline, CDR1 SNHLY and CDR2 FYNNEI. The CDR3 region has the DNA TGTGCCAGCACAAGACAGAGCCATCAAGAGACCCAGTACTTC. Translating gives CASTRQSHQETQYF.

The CDR3 loop is CASSFAGAISTDTQYF. The CDR3 region has the DNA TGTGCCAGCAGCTTTGCAGGGGCAATAAGCACAGATACGCAGTATTTT. The V gene is TRBV7-9, the J gene TRBJ2-3, with D possibly being TRBD1 (6 bases). The V gene lost 3 bases and the J gene lost 0 bases, with 13 bases spanning the gap. Germline V gene data show CDR1 as SEHNR and CDR2 as FQNEAQ (reference sequence). CDR3 length: 16 residues. Full variable domain (remainder filled in from reference TRBV7-9 and TRBJ2-3): DTGVSQNPRHKITKRGQNVTFRCDPISEHNRLYWYRQTLGQGPEFLTYFQNEAQLEKSRLLSDRFSAERPKGSFSTLEIQRTEQGDSAMYLCASSFAGAISTDTQYFGPGTRLTVL.

The genes are TRBV5-6 and TRBJ2-7; TRBD1 matches at 9 bases. Germline V CDR1 and CDR2: SGHDT, YYEEEE. CDR3 length equals 13 residues. J was trimmed by 6 bases and V by 3 bases; bases with no gene match: 4. CDR3 loop: CASSYGQGTEQYF. The DNA of the CDR3 is TGTGCCAGCAGCTACGGACAGGGGACCGAGCAGTACTTC.

This chain joins TRBV19 and TRBJ2-1, with a tentative D call TRBD2 (5 bases). Trimming left V 5 bases short and J 6 bases short, with 26 bases between. In germline, CDR1 is LNHDA, CDR2 SQIVND (reference sequence). The CDR3 is 18 residues long. The CDR3 DNA sequence: TGTGCCAGTAGTCCTCGGGGTAGCGTCTTGGGGTATGGCAATGAGCAGTTCTTC. This encodes CASSPRGSVLGYGNEQFF. The full variable domain, in which reference TRBV19 and TRBJ2-1 provide the parts outside the CDR3, is DGGITQSPKYLFRKEGQNVTLSCEQNLNHDAMYWYRQDPGQGLRLIYYSQIVNDFQKGDIAEGYSVSREKKESFPLTVTSAQKNPTAFYLCASSPRGSVLGYGNEQFFGPGTRLTVL.

The CDR3 nucleotides read TGTGCCAGCAGTCCCGGGACTCCAAACACCATATATTTT. Amino acid sequence: CASSPGTPNTIYF. V gene TRBV12-3 or TRBV12-4 combines with J gene TRBJ1-3; a possible D gene is TRBD1 (5 bases). The CDR3 totals 13 residues. V gave up 5 bases and J gave up 6 bases, with 11 bases separating them.

The J gene is TRBJ1-6, the V gene TRBV3-1 (or the pseudogene TRBV3-2); D call uncertain. Deletions cut 1 base from V and 14 bases from J, with 12 bases between. CDR3 length equals 13 residues. Germline V lookup: CDR1 LGHDT, CDR2 YNNKEL (reference sequence). The CDR3 coding sequence is TGTGCCAGCAGCCAAGTGGAGGGCCAATCCCTCCACTTT. It yields the protein CASSQVEGQSLHF.

The rearrangement uses TRBV5-4 and TRBJ2-7; 9 positions agree with TRBD1. The length of the CDR3 is 16 residues. J gave up 4 bases and V 2 bases, and 10 bases lay outside the gene matches. Germline V gene lookup returns CDR1 SGHNT and CDR2 YYREEE (reference sequence). In DNA, the CDR3 is TGTGCCAGCAGCTTTGGACAACAGGGGGCAAGGTACGAGCAGTACTTC. Translated: CASSFGQQGARYEQYF.

The chain links TRBV5-4 to TRBJ2-5; 10 nucleotides agree with TRBD2. The germline gives CDR1 SGHNT, CDR2 YYREEE (reference sequence). The CDR3 length is 17 residues. Unmatched junction bases numbered 11, after V lost 1 base and J lost 5 bases. CDR3 region: CASSLYMLAGVLETQYF. The CDR3 region has the DNA TGTGCCAGCAGCTTGTATATGCTAGCGGGAGTGTTGGAGACCCAGTACTTC.

In this sample, this clone turned up once. The V call is TRBV6-5, the J call TRBJ2-1; 11 nucleotides align to TRBD2. This CDR3 contains 14 residues. Unmatched junction bases numbered 4, after V lost 2 bases and J lost 10 bases. Germline CDR1 reads MNHEY; CDR2 reads SVGAGI. CDR3 residues: CASSYQTSGVEQFF. In nucleotides, the CDR3 is TGTGCCAGCAGTTACCAGACTAGCGGGGTCGAGCAGTTCTTC.

The CDR3 DNA is TGTGCCAGCTCACCGTCCCTGACTGCCAGCTCTGGAAACACCATATATTTT. It codes for CASSPSLTASSGNTIYF. V gene TRBV18 combines with J gene TRBJ1-3; unclear D gene. The CDR3 is made up of 17 amino acids. Germline V gene lookup returns CDR1 KGHSH and CDR2 LQKENI. V lost 3 bases, J lost 0 bases, and 15 bases lay in between.

Only one count was recorded for this clone. V and J are TRBV9 and TRBJ1-1; possible D gene TRBD1, 6 bases. CDR3 size: 14 residues. CDR1 and CDR2 from the germline V gene are SGDLS and YYNGEE. The V end was cut by 2 bases, the J end by 4 bases, with 12 bases between. CDR3: CASSVLSGVTEAFF. CDR3 nucleotides: TGTGCCAGCAGCGTCTTATCAGGGGTCACTGAAGCTTTCTTT.

J is TRBJ2-5 and V is TRBV5-1, with D hard to call. Germline V gene sequence: CDR1 SGHRS, CDR2 YFSETQ. The CDR3 covers 13 residues. Trimming cost V 5 bases and J 3 bases, with 11 bases left between them. CDR3 sequence reads: CASSSYQKETQYF. CDR3 coding DNA: TGCGCCAGCAGTTCCTACCAAAAAGAGACCCAGTACTTC.

The chain joins TRBV5-6 to TRBJ1-1, with D perhaps TRBD1 (5 bases). The CDR3 totals 13 residues. With 0 bases removed from V and 7 bases from J, the gap between germline ends came to 10 bases. Germline CDR1 and CDR2: SGHDT and YYEEEE. DNA of the CDR3: TGTGCCAGCAGCTTGGCCAGGGAGGGTGAAGCTTTCTTT. Its protein product is CASSLAREGEAFF.

This clone was seen once. The V and J genes are TRBV3-1 (or the pseudogene TRBV3-2) and TRBJ2-1; TRBD2 aligns across 7 bases. The V gene's germline CDR1 is LGHDT and CDR2 YNNKEL (reference sequence). With V trimmed by 1 base and J by 6 bases, 6 bases remained unmatched. This CDR3 comprises 15 residues. This chain's CDR3 is CASSQGTRNGNEQFF. In DNA, the CDR3 is TGTGCCAGCAGCCAAGGGACTAGGAACGGCAATGAGCAGTTCTTC.